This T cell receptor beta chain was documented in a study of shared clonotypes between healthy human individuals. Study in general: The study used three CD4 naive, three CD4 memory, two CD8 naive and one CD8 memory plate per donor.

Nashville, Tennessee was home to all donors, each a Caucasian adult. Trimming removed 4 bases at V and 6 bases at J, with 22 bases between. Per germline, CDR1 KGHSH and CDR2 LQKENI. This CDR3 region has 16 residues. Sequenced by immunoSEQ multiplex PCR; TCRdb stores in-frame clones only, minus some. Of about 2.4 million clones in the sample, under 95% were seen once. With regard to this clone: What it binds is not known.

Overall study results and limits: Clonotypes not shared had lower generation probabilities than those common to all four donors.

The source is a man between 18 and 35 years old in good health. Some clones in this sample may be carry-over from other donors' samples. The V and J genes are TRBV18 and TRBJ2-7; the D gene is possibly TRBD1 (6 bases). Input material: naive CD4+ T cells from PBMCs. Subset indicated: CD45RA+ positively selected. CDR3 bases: TGTGCCAGCTCACTATTCATCAACAGGGAGCTCTCCGAGCAGTACTTC. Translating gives CASSLFINRELSEQYF.